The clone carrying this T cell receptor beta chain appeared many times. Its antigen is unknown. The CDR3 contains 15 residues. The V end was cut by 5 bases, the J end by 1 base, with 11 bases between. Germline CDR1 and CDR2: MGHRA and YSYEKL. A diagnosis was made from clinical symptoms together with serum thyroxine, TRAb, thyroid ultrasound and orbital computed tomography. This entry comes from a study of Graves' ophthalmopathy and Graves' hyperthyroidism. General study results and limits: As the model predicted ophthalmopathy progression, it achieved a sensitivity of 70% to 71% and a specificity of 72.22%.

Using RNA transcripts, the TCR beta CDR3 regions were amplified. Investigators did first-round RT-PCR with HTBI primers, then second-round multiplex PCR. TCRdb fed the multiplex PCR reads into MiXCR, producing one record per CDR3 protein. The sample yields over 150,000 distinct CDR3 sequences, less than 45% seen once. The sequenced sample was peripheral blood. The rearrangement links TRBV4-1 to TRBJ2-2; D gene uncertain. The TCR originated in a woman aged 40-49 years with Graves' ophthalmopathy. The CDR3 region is CASSKSPGNTGELFF. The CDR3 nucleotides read TGCGCCAGCAGCAAGAGTCCGGGGAACACCGGGGAGCTGTTTTTT.